This entry features one T cell receptor beta chain sequence. These data come from a study of T-cell reconstitution after alpha-beta-depleted transplantation in children. Unique molecular identifiers were incorporated into the prepared TCRbeta library. TCRdb called the PCR reads again in MiXCR, with one record for every CDR3 protein. The profile covers about 500,000 distinct CDR3 sequences, with approximately 32% appearing a single time and 2% to 3% taken by the ten largest. The source of this sequence is a human donor who donated a stem cell graft to a child with aplastic anemia. Sequenced here: PBMCs from the stem cell graft donor, sampled from the stem cell graft.

The CDR3 here is CASSLQDRDNEQFF. The CDR3 DNA is TGTGCCAGCAGCTTACAGGACAGAGACAATGAGCAGTTCTTC. The rearrangement joins TRBV7-8 to TRBJ2-1, with TRBD1 as a possible D gene (6 bases). CDR1 and CDR2 (germline): SGHVS, FQNEAQ. V lost 2 bases to trimming and J lost 5 bases, with 10 bases between them. The CDR3 is 14 residues long. Supplemented by reference TRBV7-8 and TRBJ2-1, the full variable domain reads GAGVSQSPRYKVAKRGQDVALRCDPISGHVSLFWYQQALGQGPEFLTYFQNEAQLDKSGLPSDRFFAERPEGSVSTLKIQRTQQEDSAVYLCASSLQDRDNEQFFGPGTRLTVL.